The rows below give T cell receptor beta chains drawn from one sample of a study of T cell responses to AZD1222 COVID-19 vaccine. Method: immunoSEQ multiplex PCR; TCRdb's copy keeps in-frame clones and lacks some. The sample records some 150,000 clones, about 92% being singletons. The sequenced sample was peripheral blood, obtained 28 days after the second AZD1222 dose. The receptors were sampled from an adult who received the AZD1222 COVID-19 vaccine. The CDR3 runs from the conserved cysteine through the conserved F or W. The D gene is left open where the match is weak. The size of a clone is reported for some rows only, either as once, few or many, or as a class for expanded clones.

clone size | D gene | J gene | V gene | CDR3 DNA | CDR3 protein
. | . | TRBJ1-3 | TRBV7-2 | TGTGCCAGCAGCGGTACACAGGGCCCTTTTTCTGGAAACACCATATATTTT | CASSGTQGPFSGNTIYF
. | . | TRBJ2-7 | TRBV27 | TGTGCCAGCAGCCGTAGAGGGGAGGTCGGGAGCTTCTCCTACGAGCAGTACTTC | CASSRRGEVGSFSYEQYF
. | . | TRBJ1-2 | TRBV19 | TGTGCCAGGCGGGGCTATGGCTACACCTTC | CARRGYGYTF
few | . | TRBJ1-6 | TRBV18 | TGTGCCAGCTCAGAACGGGCCCACTATAATTCACCCCTCCACTTT | CASSERAHYNSPLHF
. | . | TRBJ1-2 | TRBV19 | TGTGCCAGTCAGGGGAGCCACTATGGCTACACCTTC | CASQGSHYGYTF
. | TRBD1 | TRBJ1-1 | TRBV18 | TGTGCCAGCTCACCAGCTTCAGGGGGCTACACTGAAGCTTTCTTT | CASSPASGGYTEAFF
. | . | TRBJ1-1 | TRBV28 | TGTGCCAGCAGTTTGCTGGGGCGCGGCACTGAAGCTTTCTTT | CASSLLGRGTEAFF
. | . | TRBJ2-4 | TRBV15 | TGTGCCACCAGCAGAGACGACGCAGGCATTCAGTACTTC | CATSRDDAGIQYF
. | TRBD1 | TRBJ2-1 | TRBV11-3 | TGTGCCAGCAGCTCAACGGGACAGGGGGCCTACAATGAGCAGTTCTTC | CASSSTGQGAYNEQFF
. | . | TRBJ2-5 | TRBV7-2 | TGTGCCAGCAGCCCGGTTGGCCAAGAGACCCAGTACTTC | CASSPVGQETQYF
. | . | TRBJ2-2 | TRBV5-1 | TGCGCCAGCAGCTTAGGCCCTGGATGGACCGGGGAGCTGTTTTTT | CASSLGPGWTGELFF
. | TRBD2 | TRBJ2-1 | TRBV7-9 | TGTGCCAGCAGCTTAGCGGAGACTAGCTTCTCCTACAATGAGCAGTTCTTC | CASSLAETSFSYNEQFF
. | TRBD1 | TRBJ1-1 | TRBV19 | TGTGCCAGTAGTATCCAGGGGGCAGGGACTGAAGCTTTCTTT | CASSIQGAGTEAFF
. | . | TRBJ1-2 | TRBV1 | TGCACCAGCAGCCTGGACGAAACTACTAACTATGGCTACACCTTC | CTSSLDETTNYGYTF
. | . | TRBJ1-1 | TRBV7-9 | TGTGCCAGCAGCTTAGTAGAAGGAAACACTGAAGCTTTCTTT | CASSLVEGNTEAFF
. | . | TRBJ1-2 | TRBV7-3 | TGTGCCAGCAGCCCGGACAAAAACTATGGCTACACCTTC | CASSPDKNYGYTF
. | . | TRBJ1-3 | TRBV24-1 | TGTGCCACCAGTGAGCCGGCTGGAAACACCATATATTTT | CATSEPAGNTIYF
. | . | TRBJ1-2 | TRBV6-5 | TGTGCCAGCAGTTCATGGACAGAACTCTATGGCTACACCTTC | CASSSWTELYGYTF
. | TRBD1 | TRBJ1-1 | TRBV9 | TGTGCCAGCAACATACAGGGGGCGAACACTGAAGCTTTCTTT | CASNIQGANTEAFF
. | TRBD2 | TRBJ2-7 | TRBV27 | TGTGCCAGCAGCGGGAGGGGTACCTACGAGCAGTACTTC | CASSGRGTYEQYF
. | . | TRBJ1-1 | TRBV4-1 | TGCGCCAGCAGCCAACCTATTCGGGGGACTGAAGCTTTCTTT | CASSQPIRGTEAFF
. | . | TRBJ1-2 | TRBV19 | TGTGCCAGTACCACAACTGGGGGGCCGGCGTATGGCTACACCTTC | CASTTTGGPAYGYTF
. | TRBD2 | TRBJ2-1 | TRBV11-2 | TGTGCCAGCAGCTTAGTTCTAGCGGGATACAATGAGCAGTTCTTC | CASSLVLAGYNEQFF
few | . | TRBJ2-2 | TRBV7-9 | TGTGCCAGCAGCGGCGGCACCGGGGAGCTGTTTTTT | CASSGGTGELFF
. | TRBD1 | TRBJ2-2 | TRBV27 | TGTGCCAGCAGTTTATGGGGGACAGAAAACACCGGGGAGCTGTTTTTT | CASSLWGTENTGELFF
. | . | TRBJ2-1 | TRBV5-6 | TGTGCCAGCAGCTTGGTATCGGGGGTTGAGCAGTTCTTC | CASSLVSGVEQFF
. | TRBD1 | TRBJ1-2 | TRBV3-1/TRBV3-2 | TGTGCCAGCAGCTTTCGGACAGGGGCCGGCTTCAAATACTATGGCTACACCTTC | CASSFRTGAGFKYYGYTF
. | TRBD1 | TRBJ2-7 | TRBV30 | TGTGCCTGGAGTGTAGGACAGGGCTACGAGCAGTACTTC | CAWSVGQGYEQYF
. | . | TRBJ2-1 | TRBV19 | TGTGCCAGTAGTACTAGCGACACGCGCCCATACAATGAGCAGTTCTTC | CASSTSDTRPYNEQFF
once | . | TRBJ2-7 | TRBV7-9 | TGTGCCAGCACCAACCCGAGCATGTCCTACGAGCAGTACTTC | CASTNPSMSYEQYF
. | TRBD2 | TRBJ2-5 | TRBV27 | TGTGCCAGCAGTTCCTGGACTAGCGGGAATGCAGAGACCCAGTACTTC | CASSSWTSGNAETQYF
few | TRBD2 | TRBJ2-7 | TRBV30 | TGTGCCTGGAGCGGGAGGTCCGACGAGCAGTACTTC | CAWSGRSDEQYF
. | TRBD1 | TRBJ1-1 | TRBV12-3/TRBV12-4 | TGTGCCAGCAGTAATTACAGGGGGACTGAAGCTTTCTTT | CASSNYRGTEAFF
few | . | TRBJ1-2 | TRBV2 | TGTGCCAGCAGGCAGGACGGGGCTAACTATGGCTACACCTTC | CASRQDGANYGYTF
. | TRBD2 | TRBJ2-2 | TRBV15 | TGTGCCACCAGCAGAGCAACGACTAGCGGAAACACCGGGGAGCTGTTTTTT | CATSRATTSGNTGELFF
. | . | TRBJ1-3 | TRBV3-1/TRBV3-2 | TGTGCCAGCAGCCAAGGGGGACTCAGCTCTGGAAACACCATATATTTT | CASSQGGLSSGNTIYF
. | . | TRBJ2-7 | TRBV19 | TGTGCCAGTATGGCAACCGGCGGATACGAGCAGTACTTC | CASMATGGYEQYF
. | . | TRBJ2-7 | TRBV29-1 | TGCAGCGTTGGGGTCAGCTCCTACGAGCAGTACTTC | CSVGVSSYEQYF
. | . | TRBJ1-5 | TRBV7-9 | TGTGCCAGCAGCTTATATGGGGGACACCTTAGCAATCAGCCCCAGCATTTT | CASSLYGGHLSNQPQHF
. | . | TRBJ1-5 | TRBV6-4 | TGTGCCAGCAGTGAACAGTACGATCAGCCCCAGCATTTT | CASSEQYDQPQHF
. | TRBD1 | TRBJ2-1 | TRBV27 | TGTGCCAGCAGTCGGGACAGGGGGCCCGATGAGCAGTTCTTC | CASSRDRGPDEQFF
once | . | TRBJ1-6 | TRBV28 | TGTGCCAGCACCCGACCGGGGGGCAATTCACCCCTCCACTTT | CASTRPGGNSPLHF
. | . | TRBJ1-2 | TRBV28 | TGTGCCAGCAGCGATTCGGAGATAGAAAAGGTTCTTCGCTATGGCTACACCTTC | CASSDSEIEKVLRYGYTF
. | . | TRBJ2-7 | TRBV21-1 | TGTGCCAGCAGAATCCGACCCCCCATCGGGCAGTACTTC | CASRIRPPIGQYF
. | TRBD2 | TRBJ2-2 | TRBV5-1 | TGCGCCAGCAGCCCCCGGGGACTAGCGGGAGTGAGCGCCGGGGAGCTGTTTTTT | CASSPRGLAGVSAGELFF
. | . | TRBJ1-6 | TRBV3-1/TRBV3-2 | TGTGCCAGCAGCCTCGGGGGCTTGGCACCCCTCCACTTT | CASSLGGLAPLHF
. | TRBD1 | TRBJ1-2 | TRBV29-1 | TGCAGCGCCGGGACAGGGGCGACTTATGGCTACACCTTC | CSAGTGATYGYTF
. | . | TRBJ2-1 | TRBV2 | TGTGCCAGCAGTGCGGGGGCGCCGTACAATGAGCAGTTCTTC | CASSAGAPYNEQFF
. | . | TRBJ2-3 | TRBV24-1 | TGTGCCACCAGTGACCCAACAGGGATAGATACGCAGTATTTT | CATSDPTGIDTQYF
. | . | TRBJ2-7 | TRBV5-1 | TGCGCCAGCAGCACAGGGTTGTCCTACGAGCAGTACTTC | CASSTGLSYEQYF
. | TRBD2 | TRBJ2-7 | TRBV4-1 | TGCGCCAGCAGCCAAGATCTTACAACTAGCGGGAACCCCTACGAGCAGTACTTC | CASSQDLTTSGNPYEQYF
. | TRBD1 | TRBJ2-7 | TRBV5-8 | TGTGCCAGCAGCTTGGGGCAGGGGGCGAACTACGAGCAGTACTTC | CASSLGQGANYEQYF
. | . | TRBJ2-7 | TRBV10-2 | TGCGCCAGCAGGGACCAGAGGGGGGGAGAGCCTTCCTACGAGCAGTACTTC | CASRDQRGGEPSYEQYF
once | . | TRBJ1-2 | TRBV30 | TGTGCCTGGAGTGGGGACCGTCTTAACTATGGCTACACCTTC | CAWSGDRLNYGYTF
. | . | TRBJ1-6 | TRBV6-5 | TGTGCCAGCACGGGGGGCTCCTATAATTCACCCCTCCACTTT | CASTGGSYNSPLHF
. | . | TRBJ2-5 | TRBV10-3 | TGTGCCATCAGCCAACCCCAGGGCTCGACCCAGTACTTC | CAISQPQGSTQYF
. | TRBD2 | TRBJ2-3 | TRBV2 | TGTGCCAGCAGTAGACTAGCGGAACTTCCAGATACGCAGTATTTT | CASSRLAELPDTQYF
. | TRBD1 | TRBJ2-7 | TRBV2 | TGTGCCAGCAGTCCAACAGGGGCTTACTCCTACGAGCAGTACTTC | CASSPTGAYSYEQYF
. | TRBD2 | TRBJ2-1 | TRBV27 | TGTGCCAGCAGTTCCGGACTAGCGGGAGTCGGTGAGCAGTTCTTC | CASSSGLAGVGEQFF